This T cell receptor beta chain was found in a study of T cells in Graves' hyperthyroidism and ophthalmopathy (dated by TCRdb to about 2019). About the investigation overall: Peripheral blood samples were taken at initial diagnosis, before any treatment was given. To identify distinguishing TCR V-J signatures, a discovery cohort of 90 to 100 patients was used, comprising roughly 45 with Graves' ophthalmopathy and 57 with stable Graves' hyperthyroidism. Prospective prediction of ophthalmopathy was tested in an independent validation cohort of 18 to 20 hyperthyroidism patients and some 17 patients who later progressed to ophthalmopathy. The approximately 90 discovery patients were divided at random into training and test sets in a 7:3 ratio. In several Graves' hyperthyroidism patients, the study also compared T-cell repertoires from thyroid tissue with T-cell repertoires from blood. After sampling, hyperthyroidism patients received methimazole starting at 30 mg daily, and ophthalmopathy patients received high-dose intravenous methylprednisolone. According to the paper, TCR Vbeta CDR3 sequencing was carried out on 135 peripheral blood samples, which came from approximately 43 ophthalmopathy, 75 or so hyperthyroidism and some 17 progressor patients. The paper as a whole reports these results and caveats: Sample size was not statistically predetermined, and investigators were not blinded to group allocation. Most expanded thyroid clonotypes (frequency above 0.001) were also detected in blood, a finding suggesting that blood repertoires may reflect thyroid immune responses. In validation, the model predicted progression to ophthalmopathy with approximately 71% sensitivity and approximately 74% specificity, a median of about 6 months before onset. In cross-validation, a model built on a 13 V-J signature told ophthalmopathy apart from stable hyperthyroidism with just under 90% sensitivity and about 81% specificity, and in testing the same model reached 80%/75%.

CDR1 and CDR2 (SGHRS, YFSETQ) derive from the germline V gene. Trimming removed 3 bases from V and 4 bases from J; the gene matches leave 3 bases unexplained. From the cysteine up to the phenylalanine, the CDR3 has a length of 14 residues. Only the CDR3 part of the read is kept: 42 bases, read in frame from the first base. This clonotype showed up just once. Which antigen it targets is not known. Base qualities were left out, and no much larger clone turns up one base away. One read amounts to weak evidence. Moderately to severely active disease, a Clinical Activity Score of at least 3, a NOSPECS grade of at least 4, and a duration under 3 months were present in ophthalmopathy patients. Any patient with an uncontrolled infection, another autoimmune disease, pregnancy or lactation was excluded. Clinical symptoms, serum thyroxine and TRAb, thyroid ultrasound, and orbital computed tomography formed the basis for the diagnoses. Ficoll-Paque density gradient centrifugation was used to isolate PBMCs from approximately 10 ml of fresh peripheral blood. Trizol reagent was used to extract total RNA, and RNA quality was then checked on an Agilent 2100 Bioanalyzer.

TCR beta CDR3 regions were amplified from RNA transcripts. The TCR CDR3 was subjected to a first round of RT-PCR using the HTBI primer set and the Qiagen OneStep RT-PCR kit. Libraries were constructed in a second round of multiplex PCR, after which size selection and purification were carried out. Sequencing of the libraries was done on an Illumina HiSeq2000 using paired-end 100 bp reads. For the original study's pipeline: SOAPnuke was used to process the raw data, throwing out any read that contained adapters or uncalled bases, had a mean Phred below 15, or lacked an exact constant-primer or identifier match. COPE v1.2.5 was used to merge the high-quality paired reads, and each unique nucleotide sequence was defined as a clonotype. MiTCR v1.1 was used to align clonotypes to the IMGT TRBV, TRBD and TRBJ reference segments. The analysis was restricted to V-J combinations with a frequency above 0.0001, which together covered roughly 99% of the repertoires. The TCS score was defined as F50 (clonal expansion) divided by E x V (chaos), with BLOSUM62-based TCRdist calculated between CDR3 peptides within each V-J. Welch's t-statistics and random forest reduced approximately 520 V-J features to some 14, which were used in a naive Bayes classifier (R e1071). Through fastp at Q25 and MiXCR, TCRdb rebuilt clones from the public reads, retaining in-frame beta chains. Identical CDR3 proteins give one entry, which carries the most common genes and DNA. In this record, the V and J calls reflect TCRdb's handling and not the investigators' own analysis. Present in this sample are fewer than 250,000 distinct CDR3 sequences, over 20% of which were seen just once. The ten largest clones capture 30% to 40% of the sample.

The source material was blood. The chain is assembled from TRBV5-1 and TRBJ1-1, and 10 junction bases match TRBD1. The receptor was derived from a woman in her forties with Graves' ophthalmopathy. The CDR3 region reads CASSSGQGFTEAFF. The DNA sequence is as follows: TGCGCCAGCAGCTCGGGACAGGGGTTCACTGAAGCTTTCTTT.